The next 10 T cell receptor beta chains were all read from a single sample in a study of siplizumab effects on memory and regulatory T cells. Produced via immunoSEQ multiplex PCR; TCRdb's table is partial and in-frame only. In the table there are approximately 120,000 clones, 93% of which are singletons. The sample taken for sequencing was non-Treg CD4+ T cells sorted from blood. The receptor set was obtained from a human donor in good health.

The rearrangement uses TRBV4-2 and TRBJ2-3; 14 bases are shared with TRBD2. J gave up 5 bases and V 5 bases, and 6 bases lay outside the gene matches. The CDR3 runs to 16 residues. Per the germline V gene, CDR1 is LGHNA and CDR2 is YNFKEQ. Here the CDR3 reads CASSASGLAGVDTQYF. CDR3 nucleotide sequence: TGTGCCAGCAGCGCGTCGGGACTAGCGGGAGTAGATACGCAGTATTTT.

The CDR3 sequence is CASSLADHRYSYNSPLHF. The CDR3 DNA reads as TGTGCCAGCAGCTTAGCGGACCACAGGTACTCCTATAATTCACCCCTCCACTTT. The chain is built from TRBV7-9 and TRBJ1-6, with D maybe TRBD1 (5 bases). Trimming shortened V by 0 bases and J by 0 bases, and 12 bases separated the two germline ends. This CDR3 has 18 residues. From germline, CDR1 is SEHNR and CDR2 FQNEAQ (reference sequence).

Only a few counts were recorded for this clone. The genes are TRBV30 and TRBJ1-1; TRBD1 matches 12 bases. This CDR3 comprises 16 residues. Germline-derived CDR1 and CDR2 are GTSNPN and SVGIG (reference sequence). J lost 5 bases, V lost 1 base, and 8 bases had no gene match. DNA for the CDR3: TGTGCCTGGAGTGAGCACCCGGGACAGGGGGCAACTGAAGCTTTCTTT. Its protein is CAWSEHPGQGATEAFF.

The chain links TRBV11-2 to TRBJ1-5, with D unclear. This CDR3 has 15 amino acids. Trimming took 3 bases from V and 0 from J, leaving 9 bases between them. The germline CDR1 and CDR2 sequences are SGHAT and FQNNGV. CDR3 loop: CASSFNIDSNQPQHF. For the CDR3, the DNA is TGTGCCAGCAGCTTCAATATCGATAGCAATCAGCCCCAGCATTTT.

This sequence joins TRBV10-3 and TRBJ1-2; D is ambiguous. CDR1 and CDR2 from the germline V gene are ENHRY and SYGVKD. Trimming pared 2 bases from V and 6 bases from J, leaving 10 bases between. The CDR3 extends over 13 amino acids. DNA for the CDR3: TGTGCCATCAGTGAGGTCCAGGCCGATGGCTACACCTTC. Translation gives CAISEVQADGYTF.

The V call is TRBV25-1, the J call TRBJ1-6; the match to TRBD1 covers 9 bases. Losses at the gene ends were 1 base for V and 5 bases for J; bases not matched to a gene: 3. Germline V lookup: CDR1 MGHDK, CDR2 SYGVNS. The CDR3 consists of 16 residues. The CDR3 DNA reads TGTGCCAGCAGTGAATGGGGGACAGGGAATAATTCACCCCTCCACTTT. Its protein is CASSEWGTGNNSPLHF.

This rearrangement joins TRBV10-3 to TRBJ1-1; D is unresolved. Between the trimmed V and J ends, which lost 5 bases and 12 bases, there was a span of 16 bases. This CDR3 contains 12 residues. Germline V gene data show CDR1 as ENHRY and CDR2 as SYGVKD. The DNA of the CDR3 is TGTGCCATCAGTCCGGACGGGCGATCAACTTTCTTT. This encodes CAISPDGRSTFF.

V gene TRBV10-3 combines with J gene TRBJ2-3; D ambiguous. The CDR3 runs to 13 residues. CDR1 is ENHRY and CDR2 is SYGVKD in the germline V gene. The germline V and J ends were trimmed by 3 bases and 4 bases, with 8 bases remaining between them. This CDR3 is CAISDGNPDTQYF. In DNA form, the CDR3 reads TGTGCCATCAGTGATGGCAACCCAGATACGCAGTATTTT.

The V call is TRBV29-1, the J call TRBJ2-5; 7 nucleotides match TRBD1. Germline CDR1 reads SQVTM; CDR2 reads ANQGSEA. The V segment lost 0 bases and the J segment 2 bases; nucleotides outside the gene matches: 0. The CDR3 contains 13 residues. The chain's CDR3 is CSVEDRGQETQYF. The DNA for the CDR3 is TGCAGCGTTGAAGACAGGGGGCAAGAGACCCAGTACTTC.

This chain connects TRBV7-9 to TRBJ2-7; 12 positions match TRBD1. The length of the CDR3 is 14 residues. Losses at the gene ends were 8 bases for V and 0 bases for J; bases not matched to a gene: 2. Per germline, CDR1 SEHNR and CDR2 FQNEAQ (reference sequence). CDR3 nucleotides: TGTGCCAGCCGGGACAGGGGGCGCTCCTACGAGCAGTACTTC. Translating it yields CASRDRGRSYEQYF.